This T cell receptor beta chain was captured by sequencing in a study of cytomegalovirus exposure and HLA in healthy donors (dated by TCRdb to the late 2010s). For context, the study as a whole: According to an earlier analysis of a few hundred of the donors, 150 million to 200 million T cells yielded 120 million or so unique TCR beta sequences and less than 300 Gb of sequence data. About 330 gigabases of sequencing data and roughly 81 million unique TCR sequences made up an early release that covered 640 HLA-typed donors. The T cell repertoires of about 700 subjects were profiled by immunosequencing and related to cytomegalovirus serostatus. The study aimed to test whether signatures of past pathogen exposure could be identified by cataloging public T cell receptors. Both class I and class II loci were covered by HLA typing, at four-digit resolution. To predict cytomegalovirus infection status, the study combined high-throughput TCR immunosequencing, statistical association of individual TCRs with disease status, and machine learning. Rather than drawing on any new phenotypic data, the later analysis identified candidate immune exposures from TCR beta sequences and the way those sequences occurred across donors. Because of strong linkage in the cohort, four or five DR-DQ haplotypes were treated as single units for association and clustering. Among 300 to 500 genotyped donors of the cohort, an average of approximately 200,000 unique TCR beta nucleotide sequences was sequenced per donor, of which about 19% were non-productive. A later analysis re-analyzed previously published TCR beta repertoires from 660 or so donors and added high-resolution HLA genotyping to study TCR occurrence patterns. Of the roughly 400 genotyped donors, roughly 85% fell in the genetic ancestry cluster associated with self-reported Caucasian donors. A later genetic analysis used genome-wide SNP genotypes for about three fifths of the 666 donors, treating that subset as a discovery cohort. An earlier analysis of 500 to 650 of the donors applied high-throughput TCR beta sequencing to assess whether each TCR beta V gene segment acted as functional or pseudogenic. Donor age, sex, ethnicity and CMV serostatus were compiled together with the repertoire data. Every repertoire in the discovery cohort had been generated on one and the same sequencing platform. Besides the first cohort of 666 subjects, a separate validation cohort made up of about 120 different subjects was used. Typing coverage differed by locus: A, B, C, DRB1 and DQB1 were typed in roughly 620-630 donors, DQA1 in 522, DPA1 in around 600, and DPB1 in 450 to 490.

Results and caveats for the whole study, not just this receptor: The classifier was reported to diagnose cytomegalovirus status with high specificity and sensitivity in both the original and validation cohorts. For the cohort, immune exposure information was limited to CMV serostatus. In an earlier analysis of roughly 560 of the donors, most TCR beta V segments were observed in productive rearrangements about 87% or about 30% of the time, broadly matching IMGT annotations. A later genetic analysis associated a missense DCLRE1C variant with V-gene and J-gene trimming of TCR beta chains, and an independent cohort replicated the association. A cluster of highly shared sequence variants was judged likely to represent a technical artifact of the sequencing pipeline. Because HLA typing was missing for some donors at each locus, association tests included only the typed subset. Three of the identified cytomegalovirus-associated TCR beta chains were confirmed in vitro to be specific for cytomegalovirus antigens. Correlated functional status among segregating V segments might be attributable to linkage disequilibrium, but an unknown experimental factor could not be ruled out. Compared with the roughly 670-donor mean, donors in an Asian-associated ancestry cluster had fewer N-insertions in productive TCRs, according to a later genetic analysis. A later analysis found that TCR association rates varied across HLA loci, with DRB1 alleles showing the most associated TCRs and HLA-C alleles the fewest. A further reported finding was that TCR beta sequences accurately predicted the HLA-A and HLA-B alleles for most subjects in the first cohort. The earlier analysis of approximately 540 of the donors excluded fewer than 20 rarely observed V segments, including chromosome 9 orphons, because counts were too low. A later analysis reported that several top co-occurrence clusters appeared linked to parvovirus B19, influenza, CMV and Epstein-Barr virus. When HLA alleles, especially DR and DQ, strongly co-occurred, TCR associations were difficult to assign to individual alleles. Presence/absence analyses assumed roughly uniform sequencing depth across donors, an assumption that may not hold. According to a later analysis, most CMV-associated TCR beta chains appeared to be HLA-restricted, and the HLA associations seemed to be driven largely by CMV exposure. In this cohort, only TCR beta chains were sequenced, and detectable features were limited by the absence of alpha or paired-chain data. The study listed around 160 TCR beta chains as associated with cytomegalovirus. While some public TCRs were present in many individuals, most TCR sequences turned up only very rarely across donors. At a false discovery rate of 0.05, a later analysis linked 16,951 TCR beta sequences to specific HLA alleles. Compared with equally common non-associated chains, HLA-associated TCR beta chains in a later analysis were more clonally expanded and had lower generation probabilities. The authors suggested that the approach could potentially be generalized to other disease states and immunological phenotypes.

This clone has just a few counts. The antigen it binds to is not known. No per-base quality is available; no much larger clone lies one base away. The cohort consisted of hundreds of healthy bone marrow donors. At the time of sampling, all cohort members were nominally healthy, though unrecorded immune exposures were likely present. The donor tested CMV seropositive and was one of the 289 seropositive cohort members. A peripheral blood sample was collected from each donor, and TCR beta sequencing was performed on peripheral blood mononuclear cells. Genomic DNA extraction from the blood cell samples was performed with the Qiagen DNeasy Blood Extraction Kit. Library creation used the immunoSEQ multiplex PCR assay. For the multiplex PCR, a mixture combining 60 forward primers for TCR Vbeta segments and 13 reverse primers for TCR Jbeta segments was used. A multiplex PCR assay on genomic DNA amplified the CDR3 region of rearranged TCR beta genes. Amplified TCR beta libraries were sequenced as 87-base-pair reads on the Illumina HiSeq System. The authors processed their data as follows. A later analysis counted some 80 million unique TCR beta chains across the 600 to 850 repertoires, and roughly 11 million of these chains were shared by at least two donors. To remove PCR and sequencing errors, raw reads were error-corrected and collapsed into unique sequences using a nearest-neighbor algorithm that merged closely related sequences. CDR3 sequences were aligned to IMGT reference sequences to assign V, D and J gene segments. For a sequence to be retained, at least a six-nucleotide match to both a V gene segment and a J gene segment was required. A rearrangement was called productive if the CDR3 had no stop codons and remained in frame with V and J, and every other rearrangement was called non-productive. Following IMGT convention, CDR3 was defined as the stretch from the second conserved V-encoded cysteine to the conserved J-encoded phenylalanine. The earlier analysis of more than 450 of the donors excluded sequences that lacked an unambiguous match to a single V gene segment. An earlier analysis of several hundred of the donors called V segments functional above 56.7% productive rearrangements and segregating when the between-donor standard deviation exceeded 5%. A statistical classification framework was developed to diagnose cytomegalovirus status using the catalog of TCR beta chain sequences. A later analysis assigned V and J genes by comparing TCR nucleotide sequences with IMGT/GENE-DB human TR gene sequences. In a later analysis, CDR3 sequences and most-parsimonious VDJ recombination scenarios were assigned using the TCRdist pipeline. In a later analysis, each TCR beta chain was defined by its CDR3 amino acid sequence together with its V-gene family, and reads without a unique V-gene family were excluded. A later analysis removed several hundred highly shared, low-generation-probability nucleotide sequences to deal with suspected cross-contamination and a sequencing artifact. In a later analysis, a clonal expansion index for each public chain was calculated from normalized within-repertoire ranks of inferred template counts. A later analysis computed generation probabilities with a VDJ recombination model fitted to out-of-frame rearrangements, and checked the results against IGoR. In a later analysis, hypergeometric tests were used to score TCR-TCR, TCR-HLA and TCR-CMV co-occurrence, with a repertoire-size bias correction applied to TCR pairs. A later analysis estimated false discovery rates by permuting HLA or CMV assignments 20 times. In a later analysis, co-occurring TCRs were grouped with DBSCAN, and TCRdist sequence similarity was added when clustering was performed within HLA-allele-positive subsets. Repertoires with fewer than 30,000 or more than 120,000 public chains were left out of co-occurrence clustering, as were about five repertoires with anomalous nucleotide sharing. Imported from immuneACCESS, the table was reduced by TCRdb to in-frame sequences with V and J called. These copies leave out some clones; in studies compared against another copy, an unresolved V gene accounts for under half, and the cause of the remainder is not known. D and trimming come from the DNA, and the V and J calls and clone size come from that table. In all, the sample holds approximately 100,000 clones, and 50% to 65% of those were seen once. The ten top clones hold less than 4.5% of the sample.

This receptor was taken from a man in his thirties or forties in good health and CMV-seropositive. Source material: PBMCs.

CDR3 protein: CASSSGVAGGKDTQYF. The DNA sequence follows: TGCGCCAGCAGCTCGGGGGTAGCGGGGGGCAAGGATACGCAGTATTTT. The rearrangement combines TRBV5-1 with TRBJ2-3; 10 central nucleotides agree with TRBD2. Its CDR3 holds 16 amino acids, cysteine through phenylalanine. Only the CDR3 DNA stays, 48 bases, in frame from base 1. CDR1 and CDR2 are read off the germline V gene as SGHRS and YFSETQ. Here V drops 3 bases and J drops 6 bases, and the junction holds 10 bases not matched to any gene.